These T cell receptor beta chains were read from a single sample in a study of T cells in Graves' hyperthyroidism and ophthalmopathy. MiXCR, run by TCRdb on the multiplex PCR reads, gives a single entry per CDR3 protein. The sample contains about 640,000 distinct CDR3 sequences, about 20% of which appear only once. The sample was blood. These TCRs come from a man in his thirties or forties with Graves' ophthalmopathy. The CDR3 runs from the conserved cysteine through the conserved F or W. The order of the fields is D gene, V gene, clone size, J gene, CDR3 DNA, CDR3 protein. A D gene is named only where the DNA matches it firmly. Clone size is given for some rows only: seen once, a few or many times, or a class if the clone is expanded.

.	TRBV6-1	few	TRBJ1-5	TGTGCCACCCGCCAGTCAATAAGTCAGCCCCAGCATTTT	CATRQSISQPQHF
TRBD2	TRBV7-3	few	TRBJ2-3	TGTGCCAGCAGCCCCCAACTAGCGGGAGGACCAGATACGCAGTATTTT	CASSPQLAGGPDTQYF
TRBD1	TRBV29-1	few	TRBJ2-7	TGCAGCGTGGGGGACAGGCAGGGGTTCGAGCAGTACTTC	CSVGDRQGFEQYF
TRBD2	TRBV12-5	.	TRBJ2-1	TGTGCTAGTGGCTGGCCCGGGACTAGCGGGAGGGCCAAGGAGCAGTTCTTC	CASGWPGTSGRAKEQFF
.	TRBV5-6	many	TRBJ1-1	TGTGCCAGCAGCTGGACACTCTACACTGAAGCTTTCTTT	CASSWTLYTEAFF
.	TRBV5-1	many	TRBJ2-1	TGCGCCAGCAGCTTGGTGTTAAATGAGCAGTTCTTC	CASSLVLNEQFF
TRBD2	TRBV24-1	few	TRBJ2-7	TGTGCCACCAGTGAGGACAGGGTACTAGCGGGAACCTACGAGCAGTACTTC	CATSEDRVLAGTYEQYF
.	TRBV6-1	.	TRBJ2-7	TGTGCCAGCAGGCTCGACAATTACGAGCAGTACTTC	CASRLDNYEQYF
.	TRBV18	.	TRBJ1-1	TGTGCCAGCTCACCACCTATTTTAACGGGGAACACTGAAGCTTTCTTT	CASSPPILTGNTEAFF
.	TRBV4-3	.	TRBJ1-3	TGCGCCAGCAGCCATACCCTTCCCGCAGACAGCTACTCTGGAAACACCATATATTTT	CASSHTLPADSYSGNTIYF
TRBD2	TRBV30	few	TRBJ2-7	TGTGCCTATAGGGAGGGGAACTACGAGCAGTACTTC	CAYREGNYEQYF
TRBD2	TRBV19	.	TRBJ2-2	TGTGCCAGTAACACTCCGGGGGGTACCGGGGAACTGTTTTTT	CASNTPGGTGELFF
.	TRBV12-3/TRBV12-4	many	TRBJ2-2	TGTGCCAGCAGTTTTGGGGTAGCCGGGGAGCTGTTTTTT	CASSFGVAGELFF
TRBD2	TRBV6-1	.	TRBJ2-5	TGTGCCAGCAGCCCGGGAGGGCCTAGAGAGACCCAGTACTTC	CASSPGGPRETQYF
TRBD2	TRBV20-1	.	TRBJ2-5	TGCAGTGCTAGAGATAGGACTAGCGGAGACCAAGAGACCCAGTACTTC	CSARDRTSGDQETQYF
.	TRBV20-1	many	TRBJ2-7	TGCAGTGCATTAGCGGATATTCCCTACGAGCAGTACTTC	CSALADIPYEQYF
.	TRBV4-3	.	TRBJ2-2	TGCGCCAGCAGCCAAGAAGACAGGGGAGGGCGCGCCGGGGAGCTGTTTTTT	CASSQEDRGGRAGELFF
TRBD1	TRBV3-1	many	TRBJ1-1	TGTGCCAGCAGCCGGGGGACAGGGGGCTCTGAAGCTTTCTTT	CASSRGTGGSEAFF
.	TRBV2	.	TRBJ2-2	TGTGCCACCACCAAGAACACAATGACAAACACCGGGGAGCTGTTTTTT	CATTKNTMTNTGELFF
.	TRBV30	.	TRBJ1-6	TGTGCCTGGAGTGTCATACAACGGAATTCACCCCTCCACTTT	CAWSVIQRNSPLHF
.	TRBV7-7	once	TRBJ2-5	TGTGCTAGCAGCTTAGCCCCCCCGGCTCTGGGGGAGACCCAGTACTTC	CASSLAPPALGETQYF
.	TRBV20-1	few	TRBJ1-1	TGCAGTGCTAGACGAGGGTCTATGAACACTGAAGCTTTCTTT	CSARRGSMNTEAFF
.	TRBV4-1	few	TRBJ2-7	TGCGCCAGCAGCCAGGTCCTAGACAGGTTTACGAAGCAGTACTTC	CASSQVLDRFTKQYF
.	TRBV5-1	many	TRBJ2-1	TGCGCCAGCAGCTTGGATGGCGTGGTCAATGAGCAGTTCTTC	CASSLDGVVNEQFF
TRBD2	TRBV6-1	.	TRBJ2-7	TGTGCCACCAGGGGTAGCGGGACCTACGAGCAGTACTTC	CATRGSGTYEQYF
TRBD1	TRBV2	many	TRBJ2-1	TGTGCCAGCATGATGTGGGACAGGGGTCTGGGAGGACTCAATGAGCAGTTCTTC	CASMMWDRGLGGLNEQFF
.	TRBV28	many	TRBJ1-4	TGTGCCAGCAATGGGGATATGGGTGAAAAACTGTTTTTT	CASNGDMGEKLFF
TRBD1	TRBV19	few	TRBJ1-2	TGTGCCAGTAAAGGGGGCACTAACTATGGCTACACCTTC	CASKGGTNYGYTF
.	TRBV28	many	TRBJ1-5	TGTGCCAGCAGCTCACGGGGGCTTCAGCCCCAGCATTTT	CASSSRGLQPQHF
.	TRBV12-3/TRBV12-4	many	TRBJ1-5	TGTGCCAGCAGTTTTGGGGTCGATAGCAATCAGCCCCAGCATTTT	CASSFGVDSNQPQHF
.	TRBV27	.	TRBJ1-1	TGTGCCAGCAGACGCCACGGGGAAAGAGGAGCTTTCTTT	CASRRHGERGAFF
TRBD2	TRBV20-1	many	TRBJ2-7	TGCAGTGCTCAACTAGCGGGAGTCTACGAGCAGTACTTC	CSAQLAGVYEQYF
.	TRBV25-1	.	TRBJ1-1	TGTGCCGCCCAACGGGGGACTGAAGCTTTCTTT	CAAQRGTEAFF
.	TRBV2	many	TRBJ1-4	TGTGCCAGCAGTAACAGTAATGAAAAACTGTTTTTT	CASSNSNEKLFF
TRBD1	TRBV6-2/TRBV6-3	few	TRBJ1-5	TGTGCCAGCAGTTACTCGTTCGTACAGGGGGCCTATCAGCCCCAGCATTTT	CASSYSFVQGAYQPQHF
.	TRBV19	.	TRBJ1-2	TGTGCCAGTAGTACAACTCGCTATGGCTACACCTTC	CASSTTRYGYTF
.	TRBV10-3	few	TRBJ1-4	TGTGCCATCAGTGAACATCTAGTGAAGGGGGAGGACGAAAAACTGTTTTTT	CAISEHLVKGEDEKLFF
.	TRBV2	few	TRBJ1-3	TGTGCCAGCTCACGACAGTCACCCTCTGGAAACACCATATATTTT	CASSRQSPSGNTIYF
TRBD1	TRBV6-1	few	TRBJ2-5	TGTGCCAGCAGTCCGGGACAGGGGCGCGAGACCCAGTACTTC	CASSPGQGRETQYF